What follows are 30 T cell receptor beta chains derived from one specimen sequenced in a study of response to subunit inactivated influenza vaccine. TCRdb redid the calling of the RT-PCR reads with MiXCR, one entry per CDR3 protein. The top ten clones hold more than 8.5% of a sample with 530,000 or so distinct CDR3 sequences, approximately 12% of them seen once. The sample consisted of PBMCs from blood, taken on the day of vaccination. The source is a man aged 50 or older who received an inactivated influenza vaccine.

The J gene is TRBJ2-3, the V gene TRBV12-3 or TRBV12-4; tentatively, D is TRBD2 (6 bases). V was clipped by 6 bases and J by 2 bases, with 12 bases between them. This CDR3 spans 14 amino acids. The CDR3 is CASRPGLHTDTQYF. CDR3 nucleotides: TGTGCCAGCAGACCGGGACTGCACACAGATACGCAGTATTTT.

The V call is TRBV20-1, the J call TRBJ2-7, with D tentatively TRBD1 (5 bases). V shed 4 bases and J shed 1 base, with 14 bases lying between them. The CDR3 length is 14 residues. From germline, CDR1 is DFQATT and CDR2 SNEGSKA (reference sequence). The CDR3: CSAKIMAGSYEQYF. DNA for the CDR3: TGCAGTGCTAAAATTATGGCAGGGTCCTACGAGCAGTACTTC.

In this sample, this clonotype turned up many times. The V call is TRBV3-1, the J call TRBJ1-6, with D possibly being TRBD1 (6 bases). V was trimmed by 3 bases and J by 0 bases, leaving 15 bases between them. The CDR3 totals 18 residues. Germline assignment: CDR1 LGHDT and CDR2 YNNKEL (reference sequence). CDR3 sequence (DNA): TGTGCCAGCAGCCACGGGGGGCACATCAGCTCCTATAATTCACCCCTCCACTTT. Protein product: CASSHGGHISSYNSPLHF.

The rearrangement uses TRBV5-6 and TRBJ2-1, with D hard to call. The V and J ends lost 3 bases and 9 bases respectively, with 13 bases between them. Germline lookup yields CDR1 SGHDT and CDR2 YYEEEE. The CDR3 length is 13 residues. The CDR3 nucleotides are TGTGCCAGCAGCTCTGACACGGTTGGTGAGCAGTTCTTC. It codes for CASSSDTVGEQFF.

The CDR3 reads CASSPDREQYF. The CDR3 coding sequence is TGTGCCAGCAGTCCCGATCGCGAGCAGTACTTC. The V gene is TRBV12-3 or TRBV12-4, the J gene TRBJ2-7; unclear D gene. Trimming took 5 bases from V and 6 from J, leaving 8 bases between them. The CDR3 is made up of 11 amino acids.

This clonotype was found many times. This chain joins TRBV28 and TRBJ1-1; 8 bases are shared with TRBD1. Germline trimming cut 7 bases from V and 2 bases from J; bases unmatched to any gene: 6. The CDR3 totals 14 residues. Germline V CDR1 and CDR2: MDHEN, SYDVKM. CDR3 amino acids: CASKTGGTNTEAFF. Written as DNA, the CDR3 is TGTGCCAGCAAAACAGGGGGGACAAACACTGAAGCTTTCTTT.

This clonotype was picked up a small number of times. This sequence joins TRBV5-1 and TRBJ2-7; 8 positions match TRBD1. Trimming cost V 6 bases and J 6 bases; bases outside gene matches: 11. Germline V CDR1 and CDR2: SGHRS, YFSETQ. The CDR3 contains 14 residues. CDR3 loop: CASTPGQATAEQYF. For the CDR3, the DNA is TGCGCCAGCACCCCGGGACAGGCCACTGCCGAGCAGTACTTC. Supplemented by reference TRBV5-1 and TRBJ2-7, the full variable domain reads KAGVTQTPRYLIKTRGQQVTLSCSPISGHRSVSWYQQTPGQGLQFLFEYFSETQRNKGNFPGRFSGRQFSNSRSEMNVSTLELGDSALYLCASTPGQATAEQYFGPGTRLTVT.

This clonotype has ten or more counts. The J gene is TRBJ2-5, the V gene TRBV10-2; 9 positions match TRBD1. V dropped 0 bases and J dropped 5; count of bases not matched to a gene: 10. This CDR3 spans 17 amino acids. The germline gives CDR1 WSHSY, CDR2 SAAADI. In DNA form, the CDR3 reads TGCGCCAGCAGTGAGTCGACAGGGACAGGGCGGCAGGAGACCCAGTACTTC. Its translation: CASSESTGTGRQETQYF.

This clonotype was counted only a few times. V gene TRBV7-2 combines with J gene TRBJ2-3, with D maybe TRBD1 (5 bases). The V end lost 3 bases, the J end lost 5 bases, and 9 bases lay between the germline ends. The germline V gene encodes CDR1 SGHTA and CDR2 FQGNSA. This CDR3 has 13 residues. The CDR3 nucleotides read TGTGCCAGCAGCTTCACCCAGGGAGATACGCAGTATTTT. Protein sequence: CASSFTQGDTQYF. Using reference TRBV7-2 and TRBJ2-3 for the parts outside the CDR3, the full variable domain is GAGVSQSPSNKVTEKGKDVELRCDPISGHTALYWYRQSLGQGLEFLIYFQGNSAPDKSGLPSDRFSAERTGGSVSTLTIQRTQQEDSAVYLCASSFTQGDTQYFGPGTRLTVL.

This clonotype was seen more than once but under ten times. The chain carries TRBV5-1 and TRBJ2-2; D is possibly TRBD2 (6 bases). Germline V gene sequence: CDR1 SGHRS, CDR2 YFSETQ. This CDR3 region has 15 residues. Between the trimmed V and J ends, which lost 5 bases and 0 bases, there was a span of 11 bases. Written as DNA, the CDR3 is TGCGCCAGCAGTGCGGGATCCGCGAACACCGGGGAGCTGTTTTTT. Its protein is CASSAGSANTGELFF.

The CDR3 protein is CASSRPRTGSETQYF. The CDR3 DNA follows: TGTGCCAGCAGCCGACCCCGGACAGGGTCGGAGACCCAGTACTTC. The V and J genes are TRBV2 and TRBJ2-5; 8 bases align to TRBD1. The CDR3 consists of 15 residues. CDR1 and CDR2 from the germline V gene are SNHLY and FYNNEI. Trimming removed 6 bases from V and 5 bases from J; junction bases left unmatched: 11.

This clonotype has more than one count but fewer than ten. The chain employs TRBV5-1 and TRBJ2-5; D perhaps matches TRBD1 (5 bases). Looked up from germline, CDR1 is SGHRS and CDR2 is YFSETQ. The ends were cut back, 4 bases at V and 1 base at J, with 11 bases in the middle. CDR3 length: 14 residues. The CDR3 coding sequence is TGCGCCAGCAGCATAGACAGCACCCAAGAGACCCAGTACTTC. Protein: CASSIDSTQETQYF.

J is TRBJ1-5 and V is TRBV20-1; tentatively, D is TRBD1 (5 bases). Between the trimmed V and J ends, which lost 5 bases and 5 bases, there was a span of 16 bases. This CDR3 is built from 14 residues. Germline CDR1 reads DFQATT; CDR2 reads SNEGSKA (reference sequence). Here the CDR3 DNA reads TGCAGTGCTCGCGGGGGACTAACCGATCAGCCCCAGCATTTT. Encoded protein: CSARGGLTDQPQHF.

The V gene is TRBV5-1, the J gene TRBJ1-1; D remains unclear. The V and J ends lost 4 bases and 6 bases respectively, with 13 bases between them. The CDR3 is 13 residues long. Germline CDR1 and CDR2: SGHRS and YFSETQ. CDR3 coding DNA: TGCGCCAGCAGCCCCTCGGGGAGTGCTGAAGCTTTCTTT. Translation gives CASSPSGSAEAFF.

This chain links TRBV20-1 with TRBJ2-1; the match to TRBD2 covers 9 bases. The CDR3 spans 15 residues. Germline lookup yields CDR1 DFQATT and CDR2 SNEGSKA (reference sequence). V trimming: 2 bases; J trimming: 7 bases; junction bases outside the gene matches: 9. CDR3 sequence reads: CSARSPSGTGNEQFF. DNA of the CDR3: TGCAGTGCTAGATCCCCTAGCGGGACCGGAAATGAGCAGTTCTTC.

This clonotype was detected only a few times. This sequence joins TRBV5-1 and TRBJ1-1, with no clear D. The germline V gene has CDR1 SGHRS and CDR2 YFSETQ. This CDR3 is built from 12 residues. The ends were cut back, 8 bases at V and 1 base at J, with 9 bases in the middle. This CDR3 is CASGVGNTEAFF. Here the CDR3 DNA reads TGCGCCAGTGGGGTGGGGAACACTGAAGCTTTCTTT.

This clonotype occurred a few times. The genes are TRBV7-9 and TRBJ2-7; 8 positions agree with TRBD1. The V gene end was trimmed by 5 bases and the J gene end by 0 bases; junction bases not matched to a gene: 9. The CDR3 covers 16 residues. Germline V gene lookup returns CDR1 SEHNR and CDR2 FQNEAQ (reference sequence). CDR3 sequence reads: CASSPRTGIGSYEQYF. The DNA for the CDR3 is TGTGCCAGCAGCCCCCGGACAGGGATCGGCTCCTACGAGCAGTACTTC.

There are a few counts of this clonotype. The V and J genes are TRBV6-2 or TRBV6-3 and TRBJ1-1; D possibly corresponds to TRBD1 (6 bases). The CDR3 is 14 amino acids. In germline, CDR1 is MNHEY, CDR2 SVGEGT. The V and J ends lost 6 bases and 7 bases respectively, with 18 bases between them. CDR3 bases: TGTGCCAGCAGCCCGGGACACGGGGGTTATGAAGCTTTCTTT. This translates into CASSPGHGGYEAFF.

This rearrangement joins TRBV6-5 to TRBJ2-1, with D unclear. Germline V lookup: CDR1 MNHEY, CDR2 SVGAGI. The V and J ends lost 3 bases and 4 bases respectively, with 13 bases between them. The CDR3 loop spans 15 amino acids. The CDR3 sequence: CASSYTAGWYNEQFF. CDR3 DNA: TGTGCCAGCAGTTATACGGCAGGATGGTACAATGAGCAGTTCTTC.

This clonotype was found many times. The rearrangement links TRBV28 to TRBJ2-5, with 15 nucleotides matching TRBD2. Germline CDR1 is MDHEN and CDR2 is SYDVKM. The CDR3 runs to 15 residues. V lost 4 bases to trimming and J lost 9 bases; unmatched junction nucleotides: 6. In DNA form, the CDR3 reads TGTGCCAGCAGTTCCGGGACTAGCGGGAGGAAGCCCCAGTACTTC. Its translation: CASSSGTSGRKPQYF.

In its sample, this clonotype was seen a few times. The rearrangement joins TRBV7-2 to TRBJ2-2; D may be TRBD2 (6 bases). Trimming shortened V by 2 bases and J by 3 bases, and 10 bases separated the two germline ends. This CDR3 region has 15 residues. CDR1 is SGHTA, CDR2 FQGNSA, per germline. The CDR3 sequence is CASSLFAGYTGELFF. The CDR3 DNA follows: TGTGCCAGCAGCTTATTTGCGGGGTACACCGGGGAGCTGTTTTTT.

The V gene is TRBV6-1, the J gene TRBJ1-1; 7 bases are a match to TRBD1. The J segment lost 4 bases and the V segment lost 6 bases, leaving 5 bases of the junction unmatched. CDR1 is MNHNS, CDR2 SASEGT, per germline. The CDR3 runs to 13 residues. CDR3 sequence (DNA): TGTGCCAGCAGCAACGACAGGGCCACTGAAGCTTTCTTT. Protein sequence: CASSNDRATEAFF.

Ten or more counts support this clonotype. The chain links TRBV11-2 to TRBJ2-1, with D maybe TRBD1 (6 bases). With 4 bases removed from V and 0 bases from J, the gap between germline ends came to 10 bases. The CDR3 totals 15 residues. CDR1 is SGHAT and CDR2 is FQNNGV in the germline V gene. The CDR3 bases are TGTGCCAGCAGCTGGGGGCCAGACTCCTACAATGAGCAGTTCTTC. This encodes CASSWGPDSYNEQFF.

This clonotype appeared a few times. This chain's CDR3 is CASRGGSETQYF. The CDR3 region has the DNA TGTGCCAGCAGGGGGGGGTCGGAGACCCAGTACTTC. The chain is built from TRBV7-2 and TRBJ2-5; 7 bases are a match to TRBD2. Germline V gene data show CDR1 as SGHTA and CDR2 as FQGNSA. V shed 6 bases, J shed 5 bases, and the junction held 3 bases outside the gene matches. The CDR3 is 12 residues long.

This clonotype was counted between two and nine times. CDR3 residues: CASSRGKPGEQYF. The CDR3 nucleotides are TGTGCCAGCAGCCGGGGAAAGCCTGGGGAGCAGTACTTC. The genes are TRBV11-2 and TRBJ2-7; D perhaps matches TRBD2 (5 bases). The germline V gene encodes CDR1 SGHAT and CDR2 FQNNGV. This CDR3 has 13 residues. The V and J ends lost 5 bases and 7 bases respectively, with 15 bases between them.

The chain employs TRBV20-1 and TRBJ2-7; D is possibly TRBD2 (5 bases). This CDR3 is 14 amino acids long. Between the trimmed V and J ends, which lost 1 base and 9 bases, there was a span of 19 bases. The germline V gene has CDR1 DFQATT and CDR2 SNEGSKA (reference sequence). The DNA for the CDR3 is TGCAGTGCTAGAGTGGCGGACTCCTCTGTTATGCAGTACTTC. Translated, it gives CSARVADSSVMQYF.

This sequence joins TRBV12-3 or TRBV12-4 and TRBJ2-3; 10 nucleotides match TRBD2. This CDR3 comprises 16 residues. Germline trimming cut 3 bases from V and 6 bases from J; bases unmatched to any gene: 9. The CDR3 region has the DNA TGTGCCAGCAGTTTTTCGGGAGCGGGGGGGCGTGATACGCAGTATTTT. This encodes CASSFSGAGGRDTQYF.

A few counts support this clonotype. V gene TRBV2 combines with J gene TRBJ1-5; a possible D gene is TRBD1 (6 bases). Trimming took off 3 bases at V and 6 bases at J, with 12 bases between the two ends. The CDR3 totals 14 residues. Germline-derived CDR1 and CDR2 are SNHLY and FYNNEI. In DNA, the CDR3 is TGTGCCAGCAGTGAGGGTACAGGGTTTCAGCCCCAGCATTTT. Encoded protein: CASSEGTGFQPQHF. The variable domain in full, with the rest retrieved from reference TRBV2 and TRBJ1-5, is EPEVTQTPSHQVTQMGQEVILRCVPISNHLYFYWYRQILGQKVEFLVSFYNNEISEKSEIFDDQFSVERPDGSNFTLKIRSTKLEDSAMYFCASSEGTGFQPQHFGDGTRLSIL.

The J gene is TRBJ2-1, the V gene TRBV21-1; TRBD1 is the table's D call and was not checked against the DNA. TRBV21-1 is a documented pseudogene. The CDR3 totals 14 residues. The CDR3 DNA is TGTGCCAGCAGCGAGTTCGACAGCTACAATGAGCAGTTCTTC. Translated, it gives CASSEFDSYNEQFF.

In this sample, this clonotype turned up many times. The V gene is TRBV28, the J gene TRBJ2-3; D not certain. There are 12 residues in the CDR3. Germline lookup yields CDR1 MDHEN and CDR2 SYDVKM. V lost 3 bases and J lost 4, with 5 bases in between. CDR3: CASSFPSDTQYF. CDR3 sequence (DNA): TGTGCCAGCAGTTTTCCCTCAGATACGCAGTATTTT.